This T cell receptor beta chain was obtained from a study of T cells after yellow fever vaccination (dated by TCRdb to the late 2010s). The study in broad terms: The SMART-Seq v4 Ultra Low Input RNA kit was used to prepare libraries from fractions with low cell numbers. To track T-cell clones before and after primary and booster YFV17D yellow fever vaccination, bulk TCR alpha and beta repertoires were sequenced longitudinally. Two healthy male donors, one aged 18 to 30 and one aged 30 to 40 years, were included in the cohort. Blood was drawn at multiple timepoints before and after primary and secondary immunization, with bulk PBMC replicates and cell subsets isolated.

Overall study results and their limits: Because abundant contaminating clonotypes from the bulk population could be contained in FACS-sorted repertoires, computational filtering was required. Compared with the primary T-cell response, the secondary T-cell response was weaker but faster, peaking on day 5 rather than day 15. A small fraction of clonotypes showed up in both the CD4 and CD8 compartments, probably as a result of convergent recombination. After the booster, most of the clones that had expanded following primary vaccination were detected again (approximately 96% of CD4 and 85% to 90% of CD8), which suggests that memory was broadly maintained. Because the study included only a couple of donors, the extent to which the findings can be generalized is limited.

The CDR3 has 16 amino acids, counting the end cysteine and phenylalanine. Of the read, only the CDR3 DNA is kept; its 48 bases are in frame from base 1. From a lookup of the germline V gene, CDR1 and CDR2 are SGDLS and YYNGEE. V gives up 4 bases and J gives up 6 bases, and the segment between their germline ends measures 21 bases. In its sample, this clonotype was seen a few times. Its antigen is not yet known. Base qualities are not recorded, but no much larger clone differs from it by a single base. What the treatment or condition label conveys for this sample: live attenuated yellow fever vaccine strain. At every blood-draw timepoint, two biological replicates of bulk PBMCs were collected. A standard Ficoll-Paque protocol was used to isolate PBMCs from peripheral blood. RNA was extracted with TriZol from bulk PBMCs, CD4 and CD8 fractions, and dextramer-positive and dextramer-negative fractions. TCR cDNA was synthesized by 5'RACE template switching, which introduced a universal primer site and unique molecular identifiers. cDNA synthesis was primed from both the TCR alpha and TCR beta constant segments. Libraries were amplified in two PCR steps, with sample barcodes and sequencing adapters added in the second step. Libraries were sequenced on Illumina HiSeq 2500 (2x100 bp) or NovaSeq (2x150 bp). The original methods were these. Reads were demultiplexed and collapsed into UMI consensus sequences with MIGEC, and V(D)J alignment was performed with MiXCR. Vaccine-responding clonotypes were identified with edgeR using replicate PBMC samples, with FDR below 0.01 and a log2 fold change above 5 up to day 15 being required. CD4 or CD8 identity was assigned to each bulk clonotype according to whether the clonotype was present at higher abundance in the sequenced CD4 repertoire or the sequenced CD8 repertoire. The raw public reads went through TCRdb reprocessing: fastp at Q25, MiXCR clone calling, in-frame beta chains kept. Duplicate CDR3 protein sequences are folded into a single record with the most common DNA and genes. These V and J calls are TCRdb output, not the study's own analysis. This sample has 450,000 to 550,000 distinct CDR3 sequences in its table, and roughly 22% of those were observed once. In total, the top ten clones hold approximately 15% of the sample.

The chain is made from TRBV9 and TRBJ2-3, and perhaps TRBD1 as D gene, on 5 matching bases. The sequencing here drew on PBMCs, taken about 20 days after the first yellow fever vaccination. The receptor comes from a man aged 18 to 30 who received the YFV17D yellow fever vaccine. The CDR3 protein is CASSFSGRAGGDTQYF. The bases are TGTGCCAGCAGCTTCTCGGGCAGGGCCGGTGGGGATACGCAGTATTTT.